The 25 T cell receptor beta chains listed next were all sequenced from one sample in a study of metastatic and nonmetastatic thyroid tumors. Through MiXCR, TCRdb re-clonotyped the PCR reads. The repertoire holds approximately 13,000 clones, about 23% seen once, with about 3.6% in the top ten. Patients underwent thyroid surgery, and none had received any treatment before it. The specimen was blood. Source of these receptors: a female donor with papillary thyroid cancer or a benign thyroid nodule (not recorded which). Some clones in this sample may be carry-over from other donors' samples.

CDR3 in DNA: TGTGCCACCAGTGATTTTGGGCCCCCCAGTACCGGGGAGCTGTTTTTT. Its protein product is CATSDFGPPSTGELFF. The chain recombines TRBV24-1 with TRBJ2-2; no clear D gene. The V end lost 1 base, the J end lost 5 bases, and 13 bases lay between the germline ends. This CDR3 has 16 amino acids. The germline gives CDR1 KGHDR, CDR2 SFDVKD.

This clone was seen repeatedly, ten times or more. This may be a read error: a much more frequent sequence differs by one nucleotide. The conserved closing phenylalanine or tryptophan is absent in this CDR3, likely reflecting a read error. The rearrangement links TRBV10-2 to TRBJ1-1; a possible D gene is TRBD1 (5 bases). CDR1 WSHSY and CDR2 SAAADI come from the germline V gene. V was shortened by 5 bases and J by 3 bases, with 16 bases between the two germline ends. The CDR3 is 15 residues long. For the CDR3, the DNA is TGCGCCAGCAGTTTGCCACTCGGGGGGGACACTGAAGCTTTCTCT. This encodes CASSLPLGGDTEAFS.

At least ten counts were recorded for this clone. The CDR3 bases are TGTGCCATCAGTGGACAGACGAACACTGAAGCTTTCTTT. Translating gives CAISGQTNTEAFF. The chain is built from TRBV10-3 and TRBJ1-1, with a tentative D call TRBD1 (5 bases). The CDR3 extends over 13 amino acids. Germline CDR1 is ENHRY and CDR2 is SYGVKD. Trimming stripped 4 bases from V and 1 base from J, with 7 bases between.

This clone was picked up a small number of times. The chain has TRBV28 and TRBJ2-5; D may be TRBD1 (6 bases). Germline V gene data show CDR1 as MDHEN and CDR2 as SYDVKM. CDR3 size: 14 residues. V was trimmed by 5 bases and J by 5 bases, leaving 15 bases between them. This chain's CDR3 is CASSLAGEVETQYF. The CDR3 nucleotides read TGTGCCAGCAGTCTTGCAGGGGAAGTGGAGACCCAGTACTTC. The complete variable domain, with remaining parts taken from reference TRBV28 and TRBJ2-5, reads DVKVTQSSRYLVKRTGEKVFLECVQDMDHENMFWYRQDPGLGLRLIYFSYDVKMKEKGDIPEGYSVSREKKERFSLILESASTNQTSMYLCASSLAGEVETQYFGPGTRLLVL.

V is TRBV20-1 and J is TRBJ1-3; D uncertain. The CDR3 spans 13 residues. CDR1 DFQATT and CDR2 SNEGSKA come from the germline V gene (reference sequence). DNA for the CDR3: TGCAGCCCTTCGGATCTCTCTGGAAACACCATATATTTT. Protein sequence: CSPSDLSGNTIYF.

About this clone: A much larger clonotype is one base distant, so this may be a read error. The V and J genes are TRBV5-6 and TRBJ2-2; D is perhaps TRBD2 (5 bases). The germline V gene has CDR1 SGHDT and CDR2 YYEEEE. This CDR3 is 14 amino acids long. CDR3 sequence: CASSGHAVAGELFF. CDR3 DNA: TGTGCCAGCAGCGGTCATGCTGTGGCCGGGGAGCTGTTTTTC.

This clone was recorded many times. The V gene is TRBV19, the J gene TRBJ1-6; 7 bases are a match to TRBD1. Trimming cost V 4 bases and J 7 bases; bases outside gene matches: 10. Germline-derived CDR1 and CDR2 are LNHDA and SQIVND (reference sequence). The CDR3 totals 16 residues. The CDR3 reads CASSRATGVKNSPLHF. The CDR3 nucleotides are TGTGCCAGTAGTAGAGCAACAGGGGTTAAAAATTCACCCCTCCACTTT. The whole variable domain, remainder taken from reference TRBV19 and TRBJ1-6, is DGGITQSPKYLFRKEGQNVTLSCEQNLNHDAMYWYRQDPGQGLRLIYYSQIVNDFQKGDIAEGYSVSREKKESFPLTVTSAQKNPTAFYLCASSRATGVKNSPLHFGNGTRLTVT.

This rearrangement joins TRBV30 to TRBJ1-1; D gene unclear. CDR1 is GTSNPN, CDR2 SVGIG, per germline (reference sequence). V lost 8 bases and J 0 bases, leaving 16 bases between the germline ends. There are 14 residues in the CDR3. The CDR3 nucleotides are TGTGCCACGGATGTGAGGCATTTGAACACTGAAGCTTTCTTT. It encodes CATDVRHLNTEAFF.

The chain is built from TRBV7-2 and TRBJ1-2; D unresolved. The CDR3 loop spans 15 amino acids. CDR1 is SGHTA, CDR2 FQGNSA, per germline. V was shortened by 1 base and J by 4 bases, with 13 bases between the two germline ends. The DNA of the CDR3 is TGTGCCAGCAGCTTAGGGCTCGGCGGACTCTATGGCTACACCTTC. Amino acid sequence: CASSLGLGGLYGYTF.

This clone has a count of ten or more. The chain is built from TRBV5-6 and TRBJ1-2; unclear D gene. CDR1 is SGHDT and CDR2 is YYEEEE in the germline V gene. V was clipped by 0 bases and J by 2 bases, with 14 bases between them. The CDR3 has 16 amino acids. This CDR3 reads CASSLVFLPGNYGYTF. The CDR3 DNA follows: TGTGCCAGCAGCTTGGTCTTTCTACCGGGGAACTATGGCTACACCTTC.

This clone was recorded only once. The V gene is TRBV4-3, the J gene TRBJ1-4; D perhaps matches TRBD1 (6 bases). The germline V and J ends were trimmed by 2 bases and 8 bases, with 18 bases remaining between them. Germline V lookup: CDR1 LGHNA, CDR2 YSLEER. CDR3 length: 16 amino acids. Here the CDR3 DNA reads TGCGCCAGCAGCCAATCCGACCGGGGAGGGGGAGAAAAACTGTTTTTT. It is translated as CASSQSDRGGGEKLFF.

V and J are TRBV4-1 and TRBJ2-7; 8 bases fit TRBD1. The germline V gene has CDR1 MGHRA and CDR2 YSYEKL. The CDR3 is 17 amino acids. J lost 1 base, V lost 1 base, and 9 bases had no gene match. The CDR3 loop reads CASSQVTGTGASYEQYF. The DNA of the CDR3 is TGCGCCAGCAGCCAAGTTACCGGGACAGGAGCTTCCTACGAGCAGTACTTC.

The genes are TRBV27 and TRBJ1-2; D is ambiguous. The CDR3 is 13 residues long. The V and J ends lost 3 bases and 3 bases respectively, with 8 bases between them. CDR1 and CDR2 (germline): MNHEY, SMNVEV (reference sequence). CDR3 nucleotide sequence: TGTGCCAGCAGTTTCGGCGTATACTATGGCTACACCTTC. Residues: CASSFGVYYGYTF.

There are many counts of this clone. V usage is TRBV18 and J usage is TRBJ2-3; D gene ambiguous. The CDR3 runs to 12 residues. Germline V gene lookup returns CDR1 KGHSH and CDR2 LQKENI. V lost 6 bases to trimming and J lost 0 bases, with 4 bases between them. The CDR3 nucleotides are TGTGCCAGCTCGCCCAGCACAGATACGCAGTATTTT. It specifies CASSPSTDTQYF.

There are many counts of this clone. V usage is TRBV18 and J usage is TRBJ1-5; 7 bases align to TRBD1. This CDR3 contains 15 residues. V shed 1 base, J shed 5 bases, and the junction held 5 bases outside the gene matches. CDR1 and CDR2 from the germline V gene are KGHSH and LQKENI. The CDR3 nucleotides are TGTGCCAGCTCACCACAAAGGACAGGCCATCAGCCCCAGCATTTT. This codes for CASSPQRTGHQPQHF.

As for this clone: This may be a read error, as it is one base from a much larger clone. Other DNA sequences of this sample code for an identical CDR3. The rearrangement joins TRBV11-2 to TRBJ1-3; D is ambiguous. This CDR3 comprises 17 residues. V was shortened by 9 bases and J by 0 bases, with 21 bases between the two germline ends. The germline V gene encodes CDR1 SGHAT and CDR2 FQNNGV. In DNA form, the CDR3 reads TGTGCCAGTAACTTAGTTGGAGGCCAGAGCTCTGGAAACACCATATATTTT. It yields the protein CASNLVGGQSSGNTIYF. The full variable domain, with the rest looked up from reference TRBV11-2 and TRBJ1-3, is EAGVAQSPRYKIIEKRQSVAFWCNPISGHATLYWYQQILGQGPKLLIQFQNNGVVDDSQLPKDRFSAERLKGVDSTLKIQPAKLEDSAVYLCASNLVGGQSSGNTIYFGEGSWLTVV.

In this sample, this clone turned up a few times. This chain joins TRBV15 and TRBJ2-1; 8 bases align to TRBD1. Germline V CDR1 and CDR2: LNHNV, YYDKDF (reference sequence). V shed 1 base and J 13 bases; nucleotides not matched to a gene: 15. The CDR3 runs to 16 residues. DNA of the CDR3: TGTGCCACCAGCAGAGTGCAGGGGGCCTTGGACAATTATCAGTTCTTC. It is translated as CATSRVQGALDNYQFF.

This clone is classed as medium-sized. The same CDR3 arises from other DNA sequences in this sample as well. The chain carries TRBV6-1 and TRBJ1-1, with 9 positions matching TRBD1. Germline CDR1 MNHNS, CDR2 SASEGT. V was pared by 4 bases and J by 3 bases, with 3 bases of the junction left unmatched. This CDR3 has 14 residues. Here the CDR3 DNA reads TGTGCCAGCAGTGCAGACAGGGGGGACACTGAAGCTTTCTTT. Translating it yields CASSADRGDTEAFF.

There are many counts of this clone. This chain joins TRBV5-8 and TRBJ1-5, with D hard to call. Trimming pared 1 base from V and 2 bases from J, leaving 10 bases between. CDR3 size: 15 residues. The germline V gene has CDR1 SGHTS and CDR2 YDEGEE. CDR3 DNA: TGTGCCAGCAGCTTGAGGCAGGATGGCAATCAGCCCCAGCATTTT. Its translation is CASSLRQDGNQPQHF. The full variable domain, its missing parts supplied by reference TRBV5-8 and TRBJ1-5, is EAGVTQSPTHLIKTRGQQATLRCSPISGHTSVYWYQQALGLGLQFLLWYDEGEERNRGNFPPRFSGRQFPNYSSELNVNALELEDSALYLCASSLRQDGNQPQHFGDGTRLSIL.

This clone appeared many times. The chain is built from TRBV15 and TRBJ2-3; D not resolved. Trimming shortened V by 0 bases and J by 1 base, and 8 bases separated the two germline ends. The V gene's germline CDR1 is LNHNV and CDR2 YYDKDF (reference sequence). The CDR3 extends over 15 amino acids. The CDR3 DNA follows: TGTGCCACCAGCAGAGAACCGGACCGCACAGATACGCAGTATTTT. Its translation is CATSREPDRTDTQYF.

In its sample, this clone was seen many times. An end of the junction differs from the germline gene, which may be a read error. V gene TRBV29-1 combines with J gene TRBJ2-1; 9 bases map to TRBD1. Germline loops: CDR1 SQVTM, CDR2 ANQGSEA. This CDR3 has 13 amino acids. The CDR3 region has the DNA TGTTCCGTAAACAGGGGGCCGGGGAATGAGCAGTTCTTC. Residues: CSVNRGPGNEQFF.

This clone was observed many times. This chain uses TRBV18 with TRBJ2-5; the D gene could be TRBD1 or TRBD2 (5 bases each). Trimming stripped 3 bases from V and 3 bases from J, with 11 bases between. The germline V gene encodes CDR1 KGHSH and CDR2 LQKENI. This CDR3 spans 14 amino acids. The CDR3, as DNA: TGTGCCAGCTCACCGGTCAGGGACGAAGAGACCCAGTACTTC. Amino acid sequence: CASSPVRDEETQYF.

This clone was recorded a few times. The chain couples TRBV6-1 to TRBJ1-1; the D gene is possibly TRBD1 (6 bases). Looked up from germline, CDR1 is MNHNS and CDR2 is SASEGT. Between the trimmed V and J ends, which lost 5 bases and 0 bases, there was a span of 13 bases. The CDR3 extends over 15 amino acids. The CDR3 protein is CASSPEGTMNTEAFF. CDR3 DNA: TGTGCCAGCAGTCCCGAGGGGACAATGAACACTGAAGCTTTCTTT.

The V and J genes are TRBV28 and TRBJ2-1, with 9 bases aligning to TRBD1. With 7 bases clipped from V and 5 bases from J, the junction kept 9 bases outside the gene matches. The CDR3 runs 15 residues. Germline V gene lookup returns CDR1 MDHEN and CDR2 SYDVKM. This CDR3 reads CASIAPGTGNNEQFF. The CDR3 region has the DNA TGTGCCAGCATCGCCCCCGGGACAGGGAACAATGAGCAGTTCTTC.

This clone was seen once. One junction end does not reproduce the germline sequence, and a read error may be involved. The rearrangement uses TRBV20-1 and TRBJ1-2, with TRBD1 identical over 8 bases. The length of the CDR3 is 12 residues. Germline CDR1 and CDR2: DFQATT and SNEGSKA (reference sequence). The CDR3, as DNA: TGCAGTGGGGACAGGACATCCTATTGCTACACCTTC. Amino acid sequence: CSGDRTSYCYTF.